A single T cell receptor (beta chain) is shown here with its context. What it binds is not known. The data belong to a study of blood T cells in healthy people across ages. Study-wide points: Observed TCR beta diversity per million T cells went down as age went up. This fall followed a roughly linear course with age. Percentage of naive T cells showed a strong correlation with TCR beta diversity.

PCR was performed a second time for about 7 to 12 cycles using a sample-barcoded 5' primer and a J-beta primer mix. TCRdb redid the calling of the 5' RACE reads with MiXCR, one entry per CDR3 protein. The data show about 730,000 distinct CDR3 sequences, roughly 43% seen once. Each donor supplied roughly 10 milliliters of peripheral blood. The sequence was collected from a woman aged 55-75 years in good health. Sequencing used blood.

The CDR3, as DNA: TGTGCCAGCAGTGAATGGAAAACTAGTTTATACGAGCAGTACTTC. Encoded protein: CASSEWKTSLYEQYF. This chain joins TRBV25-1 and TRBJ2-7, with D perhaps TRBD2 (5 bases). In germline, CDR1 is MGHDK, CDR2 SYGVNS. The CDR3 runs to 15 residues. The germline V and J ends were trimmed by 1 base and 4 bases, with 14 bases remaining between them.